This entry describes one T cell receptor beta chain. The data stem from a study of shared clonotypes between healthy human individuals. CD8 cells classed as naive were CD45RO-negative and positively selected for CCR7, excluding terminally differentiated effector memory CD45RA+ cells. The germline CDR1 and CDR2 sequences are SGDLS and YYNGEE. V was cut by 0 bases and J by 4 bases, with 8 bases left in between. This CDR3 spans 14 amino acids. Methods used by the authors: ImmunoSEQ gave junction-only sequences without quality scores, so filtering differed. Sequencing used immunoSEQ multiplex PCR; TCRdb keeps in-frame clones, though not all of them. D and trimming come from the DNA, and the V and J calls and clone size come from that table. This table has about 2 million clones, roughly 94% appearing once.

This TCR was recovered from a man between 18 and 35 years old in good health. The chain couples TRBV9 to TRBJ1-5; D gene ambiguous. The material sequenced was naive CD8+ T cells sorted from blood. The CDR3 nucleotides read TGTGCCAGCAGCGTAGAGGCAGATAATCAGCCCCAGCATTTT. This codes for CASSVEADNQPQHF. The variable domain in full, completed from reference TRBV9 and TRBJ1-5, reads DSGVTQTPKHLITATGQRVTLRCSPRSGDLSVYWYQQSLDQGLQFLIQYYNGEERAKGNILERFSAQQFPDLHSELNLSSLELGDSALYFCASSVEADNQPQHFGDGTRLSIL.